This T cell receptor beta chain was captured in a study of T cell responses to AZD1222 COVID-19 vaccine. The study's findings and limits: Among those given AZD1222, only five or six were seropositive at baseline.

The assay was immunoSEQ multiplex PCR, and TCRdb's table has in-frame clones only and misses some. The data hold 150,000 to 200,000 clones, with approximately 94% observed a single time. V shed 5 bases and J shed 2 bases, with 10 bases lying between them. CDR3 length: 13 amino acids. Germline-derived CDR1 and CDR2 are SGHRS and YFSETQ. A remark on this clone: Its specificity is not known.

This sequence originates from an adult in good health. This chain links TRBV5-1 with TRBJ1-1; perhaps TRBD1 as D (5 bases). Sequences were derived from peripheral blood, sampled on day 0 of AZD1222 vaccination. DNA of the CDR3: TGCGCCAGCAGGTCGGGGGTTAACACTGAAGCTTTCTTT. Translation gives CASRSGVNTEAFF.